This TCR beta chain originates from a study of human T cells and chemical hapten exposure. About the study: Donors were sensitized with 2% DPC on the upper inner arm. Findings of the study overall: Versus controls, expanded TCRs had significantly more large CDR3 similarity clusters. There was a positive correlation between PT1 expanded TCR counts and patch test score.

Worth noting for this clonotype: Its antigen is not identified.

As handled by the study authors: Ranging from about 20,000 to 690,600, TCR counts per sample had a median value of about 96,000. TCRdb reprocessed the RACE reads via MiXCR and lists one record per CDR3 protein. None of the V and J calls come from the authors' own analysis; TCRdb made them. The data hold around 330,000 distinct CDR3 sequences, with 4.5% to 7% observed a single time. Time point described: pre-sensitization, week 0. Treatment reported: therapeutic diphenylcyclopropenone sensitization with weekly scalp DPC. Sequencing used whole blood, obtained in connection with sensitization to the hapten diphenylcyclopropenone (DPC). This receptor was identified in a woman aged 18-29 years with alopecia areata. Some clones in this sample may be carry-over from other donors' samples.

CDR3 sequence (DNA): TGCGCCAGCAGCCAGATCAGGGTAGTGGGTGGCTACACCTTC. Its protein product is CASSQIRVVGGYTF. This chain joins TRBV4-1 and TRBJ1-2, with a possible D match to TRBD1 (5 bases). V lost 3 bases and J 7 bases, leaving 15 bases between the germline ends. Germline V gene sequence: CDR1 MGHRA, CDR2 YSYEKL. This CDR3 contains 14 residues.